These T cell receptor beta chains were read from a single sample in a study of cytomegalovirus exposure and HLA in healthy donors. Using immunoSEQ multiplex PCR, the repertoire was profiled, and TCRdb retains in-frame clones only, with some absent. The table has about 150,000 clones, roughly 77% seen once. The specimen was PBMCs. The receptors come from a young man in good health and CMV-seropositive. CDR3s include the opening cysteine and the closing phenylalanine or tryptophan. Each record gives: clone size, CDR3 length, J gene, D gene, V gene, CDR3 protein, CDR3 DNA. The D gene is left open where the match is weak. Expanded clones are given a class, and other clones once, few, many or no size at all.

abundance: NA; len: 16; j_gene: TRBJ2-6; d_gene: NA; v_gene: TRBV7-3; CDR3aa: CALNGGMPSGANVLTF; CDR3nt: TGTGCTCTCAACGGGGGAATGCCCTCTGGGGCCAACGTCCTGACTTTC
abundance: NA; len: 13; j_gene: TRBJ2-1; d_gene: NA; v_gene: TRBV5-4; CDR3aa: CASSPEDYNEQFF; CDR3nt: TGTGCCAGCAGCCCCGAGGATTACAATGAGCAGTTCTTC
abundance: NA; len: 11; j_gene: TRBJ1-2; d_gene: NA; v_gene: TRBV29-1; CDR3aa: CSVDRNYGYTF; CDR3nt: TGCAGCGTTGACAGGAACTATGGCTACACCTTC
abundance: NA; len: 16; j_gene: TRBJ1-3; d_gene: NA; v_gene: TRBV19; CDR3aa: CASSVGQGLSGNTIYF; CDR3nt: TGTGCCAGTAGTGTTGGGCAGGGGCTTTCTGGAAACACCATATATTTT
abundance: NA; len: 16; j_gene: TRBJ1-1; d_gene: NA; v_gene: TRBV9; CDR3aa: CASSPSKGARNTEAFF; CDR3nt: TGTGCCAGCAGCCCCTCTAAAGGGGCGAGGAACACTGAAGCTTTCTTT
abundance: NA; len: 13; j_gene: TRBJ1-1; d_gene: TRBD1; v_gene: TRBV11-3; CDR3aa: CASSNTGDTEAFF; CDR3nt: TGTGCCAGCAGCAACACAGGGGACACTGAAGCTTTCTTT
abundance: NA; len: 14; j_gene: TRBJ2-7; d_gene: NA; v_gene: TRBV6-1; CDR3aa: CASSELRRQNEQYF; CDR3nt: TGTGCCAGCAGTGAACTAAGGCGGCAGAACGAGCAGTACTTC
abundance: NA; len: 13; j_gene: TRBJ2-7; d_gene: TRBD1; v_gene: TRBV6-1; CDR3aa: CASSLDRDYEQYF; CDR3nt: TGTGCCAGCAGTTTGGACAGGGACTACGAGCAGTACTTC
abundance: once; len: 14; j_gene: TRBJ1-2; d_gene: TRBD1; v_gene: TRBV18; CDR3aa: CASSSGQGVVGYTF; CDR3nt: TGTGCCAGCTCATCGGGACAGGGGGTGGTCGGCTACACCTTC
abundance: few; len: 15; j_gene: TRBJ2-7; d_gene: TRBD2; v_gene: TRBV10-1; CDR3aa: CASSRTSGNPYEQYF; CDR3nt: TGCGCCAGCAGCCGGACTAGCGGGAACCCCTACGAGCAGTACTTC
abundance: NA; len: 15; j_gene: TRBJ2-7; d_gene: NA; v_gene: TRBV7-9; CDR3aa: CASSLETSLRDEQYF; CDR3nt: TGTGCCAGCAGCTTAGAAACTAGTCTCCGCGACGAGCAGTACTTC
abundance: NA; len: 17; j_gene: TRBJ1-5; d_gene: NA; v_gene: TRBV19; CDR3aa: CASSIEGVSSSGQPQHF; CDR3nt: TGTGCCAGTAGTATAGAAGGTGTCAGTTCTAGCGGACAGCCCCAGCATTTT
abundance: NA; len: 16; j_gene: TRBJ1-1; d_gene: TRBD1; v_gene: TRBV28; CDR3aa: CASSLSEDRLNTEAFF; CDR3nt: TGTGCCAGCAGTTTATCCGAGGACAGGTTGAACACTGAAGCTTTCTTT
abundance: NA; len: 14; j_gene: TRBJ2-5; d_gene: TRBD1; v_gene: TRBV4-2; CDR3aa: CASSQPDRGETQYF; CDR3nt: TGTGCCAGCAGCCAACCCGACAGGGGGGAGACCCAGTACTTC
abundance: few; len: 15; j_gene: TRBJ1-2; d_gene: TRBD1; v_gene: TRBV12-5; CDR3aa: CASGLGTGGSYGYTF; CDR3nt: TGTGCTAGTGGTTTGGGGACAGGGGGATCGTATGGCTACACCTTC
abundance: few; len: 12; j_gene: TRBJ1-6; d_gene: NA; v_gene: TRBV6-1; CDR3aa: CASSSGNSPLHF; CDR3nt: TGTGCCAGCAGTTCGGGGAATTCACCCCTCCACTTT
abundance: once; len: 14; j_gene: TRBJ2-2; d_gene: NA; v_gene: TRBV27; CDR3aa: CASRVAGGTGELFF; CDR3nt: TGTGCCAGCAGGGTAGCCGGGGGCACCGGGGAGCTGTTTTTT
abundance: NA; len: 12; j_gene: TRBJ1-1; d_gene: TRBD1; v_gene: TRBV5-6; CDR3aa: CASSSGTGEAFF; CDR3nt: TGTGCCAGCAGCTCAGGGACAGGTGAAGCTTTCTTT
abundance: NA; len: 16; j_gene: TRBJ2-1; d_gene: TRBD1; v_gene: TRBV13; CDR3aa: CASSLSGTGSVGEQFF; CDR3nt: TGTGCCAGCAGCCTTTCCGGGACAGGGAGTGTAGGGGAGCAGTTCTTC
abundance: NA; len: 15; j_gene: TRBJ1-3; d_gene: NA; v_gene: TRBV6-1; CDR3aa: CASRGHPASGNTIYF; CDR3nt: TGTGCCAGCAGGGGACATCCCGCCTCTGGAAACACCATATATTTT
abundance: NA; len: 14; j_gene: TRBJ2-7; d_gene: NA; v_gene: TRBV5-4; CDR3aa: CASSSGLEVYEQYF; CDR3nt: TGTGCCAGCAGCTCCGGACTGGAAGTGTACGAGCAGTACTTC
abundance: NA; len: 11; j_gene: TRBJ2-7; d_gene: NA; v_gene: TRBV6-1; CDR3aa: CASPSGYEQYF; CDR3nt: TGTGCCTCTCCCTCCGGCTACGAGCAGTACTTC
abundance: few; len: 16; j_gene: TRBJ2-3; d_gene: TRBD2; v_gene: TRBV4-1; CDR3aa: CASSRTSGGAEDTQYF; CDR3nt: TGCGCCAGCAGCCGGACTAGCGGGGGGGCCGAAGATACGCAGTATTTT
abundance: NA; len: 16; j_gene: TRBJ2-2; d_gene: TRBD1; v_gene: TRBV19; CDR3aa: CASSRDRTGSTGELFF; CDR3nt: TGTGCCAGTAGTAGGGACAGGACTGGCAGCACCGGGGAGCTGTTTTTT
abundance: once; len: 14; j_gene: TRBJ1-3; d_gene: NA; v_gene: TRBV19; CDR3aa: CASKTVYSGNTIYF; CDR3nt: TGTGCCAGTAAAACTGTGTACTCTGGAAACACCATATATTTT
abundance: NA; len: 15; j_gene: TRBJ2-7; d_gene: TRBD1; v_gene: TRBV12-5; CDR3aa: CASGLVLGTDYEQYF; CDR3nt: TGTGCTAGTGGTTTGGTACTTGGGACAGACTACGAGCAGTACTTC
abundance: once; len: 13; j_gene: TRBJ2-5; d_gene: TRBD2; v_gene: TRBV30; CDR3aa: CAWTGGSQETQYF; CDR3nt: TGTGCCTGGACCGGGGGGAGCCAAGAGACCCAGTACTTC
abundance: NA; len: 17; j_gene: TRBJ1-3; d_gene: TRBD1; v_gene: TRBV27; CDR3aa: CASSPGTGGFSGSTIYF; CDR3nt: TGTGCCAGCAGTCCAGGGACAGGGGGTTTCTCTGGAAGCACCATATATTTT
abundance: NA; len: 13; j_gene: TRBJ1-2; d_gene: NA; v_gene: TRBV18; CDR3aa: CASSPPQVQGYTF; CDR3nt: TGTGCCAGCTCACCACCGCAGGTACAAGGCTACACCTTC
abundance: NA; len: 18; j_gene: TRBJ1-5; d_gene: TRBD1; v_gene: TRBV30; CDR3aa: CACLSPGGTGRGLQPQHF; CDR3nt: TGTGCCTGTCTATCCCCGGGCGGGACAGGGCGAGGGCTTCAGCCCCAGCATTTT
abundance: few; len: 14; j_gene: TRBJ1-2; d_gene: NA; v_gene: TRBV5-6; CDR3aa: CASSLEPVAYGYTF; CDR3nt: TGTGCCAGCAGCTTGGAGCCGGTCGCCTATGGCTACACCTTC
abundance: once; len: 13; j_gene: TRBJ2-1; d_gene: TRBD1; v_gene: TRBV4-1; CDR3aa: CASSQGTGVEQFF; CDR3nt: TGCGCCAGCAGCCAAGGGACAGGGGTTGAGCAGTTCTTC
abundance: NA; len: 12; j_gene: TRBJ1-2; d_gene: NA; v_gene: TRBV5-6; CDR3aa: CASSLDIEGYTF; CDR3nt: TGTGCCAGCAGTCTTGACATAGAAGGCTACACCTTC
abundance: NA; len: 22; j_gene: TRBJ2-7; d_gene: TRBD2; v_gene: TRBV28; CDR3aa: CASSFPSLGSGRALIRSYEQYF; CDR3nt: TGTGCCAGCAGTTTTCCCTCCCTCGGCAGCGGGAGGGCCCTGATTCGGTCCTACGAGCAGTACTTC
abundance: NA; len: 17; j_gene: TRBJ2-1; d_gene: TRBD1; v_gene: TRBV29-1; CDR3aa: CSVEVPGQGGSYNEQFF; CDR3nt: TGCAGCGTTGAAGTCCCGGGACAGGGAGGGTCGTACAATGAGCAGTTCTTC
abundance: NA; len: 14; j_gene: TRBJ2-7; d_gene: NA; v_gene: TRBV27; CDR3aa: CASSLGVSSYEQYF; CDR3nt: TGTGCCAGCAGTTTAGGAGTAAGCTCCTACGAGCAGTACTTC
abundance: NA; len: 15; j_gene: TRBJ2-2; d_gene: NA; v_gene: TRBV25-1; CDR3aa: CASSVPTGNTGELFF; CDR3nt: TGTGCCAGCAGTGTACCGACAGGAAACACCGGGGAGCTGTTTTTT
abundance: once; len: 15; j_gene: TRBJ2-7; d_gene: TRBD2; v_gene: TRBV4-2; CDR3aa: CASSQGGRPTYEQYF; CDR3nt: TGTGCCAGCAGCCAAGGCGGGAGGCCCACCTACGAGCAGTACTTC
abundance: NA; len: 14; j_gene: TRBJ2-1; d_gene: NA; v_gene: TRBV6-1; CDR3aa: CASSEAGSRNEQFF; CDR3nt: TGTGCCAGCAGTGAAGCGGGGAGCCGCAATGAGCAGTTCTTC
abundance: few; len: 15; j_gene: TRBJ1-2; d_gene: TRBD1; v_gene: TRBV19; CDR3aa: CASSPTLGTGYGYTF; CDR3nt: TGTGCCAGTAGTCCAACCCTCGGGACAGGCTATGGCTACACCTTC
abundance: once; len: 13; j_gene: TRBJ1-2; d_gene: NA; v_gene: TRBV28; CDR3aa: CASSLDWNYVYTF; CDR3nt: TGTGCCAGCAGTCTGGACTGGAACTATGTCTACACCTTC
abundance: NA; len: 15; j_gene: TRBJ2-7; d_gene: TRBD1; v_gene: TRBV6-1; CDR3aa: CASSEGAGGFDEQYF; CDR3nt: TGTGCCAGCAGTGAAGGGGCAGGGGGATTCGACGAGCAGTACTTC
abundance: NA; len: 16; j_gene: TRBJ2-2; d_gene: NA; v_gene: TRBV9; CDR3aa: CASSVGLEENTGELFF; CDR3nt: TGTGCCAGCAGCGTAGGGCTAGAAGAGAACACCGGGGAGCTGTTTTTT
abundance: few; len: 16; j_gene: TRBJ1-5; d_gene: NA; v_gene: TRBV27; CDR3aa: CASRRRRGIGNQPQHF; CDR3nt: TGTGCCAGCAGGCGGCGCCGAGGGATTGGCAATCAGCCCCAGCATTTT
abundance: NA; len: 14; j_gene: TRBJ2-3; d_gene: NA; v_gene: TRBV10-3; CDR3aa: CAIRATDFTDTQYF; CDR3nt: TGTGCCATCAGGGCGACTGATTTCACAGATACGCAGTATTTT
abundance: NA; len: 14; j_gene: TRBJ2-6; d_gene: NA; v_gene: TRBV10-3; CDR3aa: CAISRVSGANVLTF; CDR3nt: TGTGCCATAAGCAGGGTCTCTGGGGCCAACGTCCTGACTTTC
abundance: NA; len: 15; j_gene: TRBJ2-3; d_gene: NA; v_gene: TRBV21-1; CDR3aa: CASSGRDRGGDTQYF; CDR3nt: TGTGCCAGCAGCGGTCGGGACAGGGGGGGAGATACGCAGTATTTT
abundance: once; len: 14; j_gene: TRBJ1-4; d_gene: TRBD1; v_gene: TRBV7-9; CDR3aa: CASSQGQGSEKLFF; CDR3nt: TGTGCCAGCAGCCAAGGACAGGGAAGTGAAAAACTGTTTTTT
abundance: NA; len: 18; j_gene: TRBJ2-3; d_gene: NA; v_gene: TRBV7-5; CDR3aa: CARSPRGSGGDCTDTQYF; CDR3nt: TGTGCCAGAAGCCCCCGGGGTAGCGGGGGCGACTGCACAGATACGCAGTATTTT
abundance: NA; len: 14; j_gene: TRBJ2-1; d_gene: NA; v_gene: TRBV11-3; CDR3aa: CASSINQGQGEQFF; CDR3nt: TGTGCCAGCAGCATAAATCAGGGTCAGGGTGAGCAGTTCTTC
abundance: NA; len: 15; j_gene: TRBJ2-7; d_gene: TRBD1; v_gene: TRBV5-1; CDR3aa: CASSLGTGQSYEQYF; CDR3nt: TGCGCCAGCAGCTTGGGGACAGGGCAAAGTTACGAGCAGTACTTC
abundance: NA; len: 15; j_gene: TRBJ2-7; d_gene: NA; v_gene: TRBV27; CDR3aa: CASSLSAASSYEQYF; CDR3nt: TGTGCCAGCAGTTTATCGGCGGCAAGCTCCTACGAGCAGTACTTC
abundance: NA; len: 12; j_gene: TRBJ1-2; d_gene: TRBD1; v_gene: TRBV30; CDR3aa: CAWSSGGAKVTF; CDR3nt: TGTGCCTGGAGTTCAGGGGGCGCGAAGGTCACCTTC
abundance: NA; len: 15; j_gene: TRBJ2-6; d_gene: NA; v_gene: TRBV6-5; CDR3aa: CASSHEQVGANVLTF; CDR3nt: TGTGCCAGCAGTCACGAACAGGTTGGGGCCAACGTCCTGACTTTC
abundance: few; len: 15; j_gene: TRBJ2-1; d_gene: TRBD2; v_gene: TRBV4-2; CDR3aa: CASSPAGTSDHEQFF; CDR3nt: TGTGCCAGCAGCCCAGCCGGGACTAGCGACCATGAGCAGTTCTTC